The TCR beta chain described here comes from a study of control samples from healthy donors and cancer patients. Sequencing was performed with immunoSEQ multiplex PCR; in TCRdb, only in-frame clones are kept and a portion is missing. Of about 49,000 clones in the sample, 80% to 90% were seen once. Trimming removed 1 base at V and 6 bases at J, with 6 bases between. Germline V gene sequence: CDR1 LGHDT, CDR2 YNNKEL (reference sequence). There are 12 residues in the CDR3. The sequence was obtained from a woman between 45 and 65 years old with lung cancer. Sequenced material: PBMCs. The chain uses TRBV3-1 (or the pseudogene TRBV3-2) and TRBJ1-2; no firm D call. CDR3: CASSQGLHGYTF. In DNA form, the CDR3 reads TGTGCCAGCAGCCAAGGCCTACATGGCTACACCTTC.